This T cell receptor (beta chain) originates from a study of blood T cells in healthy people across ages. Study-level results: A greater number of naive CD4+ cells and higher diversity distinguished long-lived donors from aged donors.

This clonotype was seen a handful of times. Its antigen is unknown. Germline CDR1 is LGHNA and CDR2 is YSLEER. Trimming removed 0 bases at V and 1 base at J, with 9 bases between. CDR3 length: 16 amino acids. It was with a sample-barcoded 5' primer and a J-beta primer mix that a second PCR of roughly 7 to 12 cycles was run. TCRdb re-called the 5' RACE reads through MiXCR, storing one row per CDR3 protein. The sample includes under 850,000 distinct CDR3 sequences, 35% to 40% seen only once; the top ten take under 15%. This receptor was taken from a man younger than 30 in good health. V usage is TRBV4-3 and J usage is TRBJ2-2; D gene unclear. Specimen: blood. CDR3 DNA sequence: TGCGCCAGCAGCCAAGATACTGCGATGAACACCGGGGAGCTGTTTTTT. Its protein product is CASSQDTAMNTGELFF.